This T cell receptor (beta chain) appears in the sequencing data of a study of blood T cell repertoires in COVID-19 (dated by TCRdb to 2018 to 2021). As for the study more broadly: Collaborator samples came from the United States, Italy and Spain and covered acute and convalescent phases of COVID-19. The material from the prospective study consisted of cDNA or gDNA derived from T cells, B-cell-depleted T cells, or PBMCs. The dataset comprised deeply sampled blood TCRbeta repertoires from subjects exposed to, actively infected with, or recovered from COVID-19. The repertoires were released in a freely available public database meant as a resource for research on the immune response to SARS-CoV-2. Samples were obtained from the ongoing ImmuneRACE study (first 160 participants) and from approximately 1,200 subjects provided by 6 global collaborators. A de-identified subject ID, COVID-19 status, age in years and sex were almost always included in the sample metadata. Where available, HLA class I and class II types were taken from metadata supplied by the sample provider and were not determined by assay-based typing.

Results the study describes overall, beyond this receptor: How much clinical and demographic metadata was included differed by source and by participant, and the metadata was provided uncurated.

As for this clone: No cognate antigen has been identified for it. The sample holds no much larger clone one base away, and base qualities are not on file.

Another Seattle source contributed samples from volunteer blood donors who had recovered from COVID-19. The collaborating institutions used their own protocols to collect whole blood in K2EDTA tubes. Collaborator samples were shipped for TCRbeta analysis as frozen whole blood, isolated PBMCs, or DNA extracted from either sample type. TCRbeta CDR3 regions were amplified from genomic DNA using the immunoSEQ Assay, a bias-controlled multiplex PCR. The authors' pipeline ran thus. The number of nucleated cells in each sample was estimated from the amplification of reference gene primers within the assay. To quantify the absolute abundance of each unique TCRbeta CDR3 rearrangement, sequence reads were collapsed and filtered. Productive Simpson clonality was computed per sample as the square root of Simpson's diversity index over productive rearrangements. TCRdb carries this immuneACCESS record with in-frame sequences only. Its versions omit some clonotypes, under half of them owing to an unresolved V gene in the studies checked, with the rest unexplained. That table supplies the V and J calls and clone size; D and trimming were determined from the DNA. The sample table lists about 250,000 clones, roughly 90% of them with a count of one. Roughly 0.92% of the sample is taken by the ten largest.

For CDR1 and CDR2, the germline V gene (reference sequence) lists GTSNPN and SVGIG. Trimming takes 0 bases from V and 3 bases from J, and the germline ends sit 8 bases apart. The CDR3 measures 13 amino acids from cysteine to phenylalanine. The read is trimmed to its CDR3 DNA, 39 bases read in frame from base 1. The receptor's source is a woman aged 35 to 49 who had recovered from COVID-19. Rearrangement joined TRBV30 to TRBJ1-2, with TRBD1 as a weak D call on 5 bases. Sequenced material: peripheral blood. In nucleotides, the sequence is TGTGCCTGGAGTGTACAGGACCACTATGGCTACACCTTC. This yields the protein CAWSVQDHYGYTF.